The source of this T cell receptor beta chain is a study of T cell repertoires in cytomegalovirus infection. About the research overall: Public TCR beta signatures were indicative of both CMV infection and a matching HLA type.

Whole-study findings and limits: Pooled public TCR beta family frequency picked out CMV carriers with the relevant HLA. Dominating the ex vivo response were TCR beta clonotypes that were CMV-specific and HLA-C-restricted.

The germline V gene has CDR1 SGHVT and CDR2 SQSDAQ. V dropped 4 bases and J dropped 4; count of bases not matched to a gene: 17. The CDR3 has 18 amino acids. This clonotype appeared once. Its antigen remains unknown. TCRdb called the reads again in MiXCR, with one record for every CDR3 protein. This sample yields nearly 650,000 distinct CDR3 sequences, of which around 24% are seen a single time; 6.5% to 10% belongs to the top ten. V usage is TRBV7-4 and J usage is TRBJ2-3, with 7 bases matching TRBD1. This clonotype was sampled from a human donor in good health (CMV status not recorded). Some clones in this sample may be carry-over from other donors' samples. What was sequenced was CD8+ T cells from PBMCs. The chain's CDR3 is CASSSPTGPNRNPDTQYF. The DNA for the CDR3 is TGTGCCAGCAGCTCCCCGACAGGGCCGAATCGAAACCCAGATACGCAGTATTTT. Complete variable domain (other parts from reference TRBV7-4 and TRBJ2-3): GAGVSQSPRYKVAKRGRDVALRCDSISGHVTLYWYRQTLGQGSEVLTYSQSDAQRDKSGRPSGRFSAERPERSVSTLKIQRTEQGDSAVYLCASSSPTGPNRNPDTQYFGPGTRLTVL.